The rows below give T cell receptor beta chains drawn from one sample of a study of response to subunit inactivated influenza vaccine. From the RT-PCR reads, TCRdb called clonotypes with MiXCR, one entry per CDR3 protein. The sample holds 500,000 to 750,000 distinct CDR3 sequences; approximately 15% are singletons and the top ten take around 10%. Sequences were derived from PBMCs from blood, sampled 11 to 12 days after vaccination. The receptors originated from a man between 45 and 60 years old who received an inactivated influenza vaccine. The CDR3 runs from the conserved cysteine through the conserved F or W. A D gene is named only where the DNA matches it firmly. Expanded clones get a size class; other rows say once, few or many, or leave the size out.

NA TRBJ2-2 TRBV7-9 few TGTGCCAGCAACCCAAGAGGGGTGTACACCGGGGAGCTGTTTTTT CASNPRGVYTGELFF
NA TRBJ1-6 TRBV7-9 few TGTGCCAGCAGCTCCAATCGTGTCCGCGCCCTCCACTTT CASSSNRVRALHF
TRBD2 TRBJ2-1 TRBV7-2 many TGTGCCAGCAGCTTAGACGGGACTAGCCTCAATGAGCAGTTCTTC CASSLDGTSLNEQFF
TRBD1 TRBJ2-5 TRBV20-1 NA TGCAGTGCTAGAGCTGGGACAGGCCAAACCCAGTACTTC CSARAGTGQTQYF
TRBD2 TRBJ2-7 TRBV4-3 NA TGCGCCAGCAGCCAAGGGACTAGCTCCGTCCGCGAGCAGTACTTC CASSQGTSSVREQYF
NA TRBJ1-1 TRBV29-1 NA TGCAGCGTTGAACCCCAGGCAACCACTGAAGCTTTCTTT CSVEPQATTEAFF
NA TRBJ2-2 TRBV6-2/TRBV6-3 NA TGTGCCAGCAGTTACTTGATACCAGGGACCGGGGAGCTGTTTTTT CASSYLIPGTGELFF
NA TRBJ2-7 TRBV10-3 few TGTGCCATAAGGGACACCGATTTCGAGCAGTACTTC CAIRDTDFEQYF
NA TRBJ2-7 TRBV7-6 few TGTGCCAGCAGCCACGACAACGGTCCCTACGAGCAGTACTTC CASSHDNGPYEQYF
NA TRBJ2-7 TRBV4-1 many TGCGCCAGCAGCCAGGGCGTGGACTACGAGCAGTACTTC CASSQGVDYEQYF
TRBD1 TRBJ1-3 TRBV28 NA TGTGCCAGCAGATTTCAGGGGGGGACTGGAAACACCATATATTTT CASRFQGGTGNTIYF
NA TRBJ2-2 TRBV19 NA TGTGCCAGTAGCGCGGGGACGGACCCATCCGGGGAGCTGTTTTTT CASSAGTDPSGELFF
TRBD2 TRBJ2-1 TRBV6-5 many TGTGCCAGCAGTTATACGACAGCGGGAGGGCCCGGGGAGCAGTTCTTC CASSYTTAGGPGEQFF
TRBD2 TRBJ2-7 TRBV28 NA TGTGCCAGCAGTCCCACAAGGGGACTACTCAGGCAGTACTTC CASSPTRGLLRQYF
TRBD2 TRBJ2-3 TRBV7-9 NA TGTGCCAGCACCGCTGCGGGGGCAGATACGCAGTATTTT CASTAAGADTQYF
NA TRBJ1-5 TRBV5-1 few TGCGCCAGCAGCTTGGACCGGGAAGGACCTCATCAGCCCCAGCATTTT CASSLDREGPHQPQHF
TRBD2 TRBJ2-5 TRBV7-2 few TGTGCCAGCGTCCGGGCTAGCGGGGTTCAAGAGACCCAGTACTTC CASVRASGVQETQYF
TRBD1 TRBJ1-1 TRBV18 NA TGTGCCACCAAAGGACAGGGGGCGAACACTGAAGCTTTCTTT CATKGQGANTEAFF
NA TRBJ1-5 TRBV20-1 few TGCAGTGCTAGAGGAACAGGGAATAGCAATCAGCCCCAGCATTTT CSARGTGNSNQPQHF
NA TRBJ2-7 TRBV7-2 many TGTGCCAGCAGCTTAGCAGGGCCCCTCGGCGAGCAGTACTTC CASSLAGPLGEQYF
TRBD2 TRBJ2-3 TRBV23-1 NA TGCGCCAGCAGTCAATCTAGGCTAGCGGACACAGATACGCAGTATTTT CASSQSRLADTDTQYF
TRBD1 TRBJ1-1 TRBV20-1 NA TGCAGCCAGAGTCTCGATGGAAGGGGGCGAACTGAAGCTTTCTTT CSQSLDGRGRTEAFF